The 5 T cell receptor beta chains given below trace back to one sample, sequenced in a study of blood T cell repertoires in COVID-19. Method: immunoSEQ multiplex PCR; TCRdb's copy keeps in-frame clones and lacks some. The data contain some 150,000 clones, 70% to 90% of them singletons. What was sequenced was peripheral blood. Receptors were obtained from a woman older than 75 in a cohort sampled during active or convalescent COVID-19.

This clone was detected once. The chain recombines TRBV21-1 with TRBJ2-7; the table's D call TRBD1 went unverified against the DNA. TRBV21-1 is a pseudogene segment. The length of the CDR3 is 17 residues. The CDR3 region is CASSKFHPGQGSYEQYF. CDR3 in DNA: TGTGCCAGCAGCAAATTTCACCCGGGACAGGGATCCTACGAGCAGTACTTC.

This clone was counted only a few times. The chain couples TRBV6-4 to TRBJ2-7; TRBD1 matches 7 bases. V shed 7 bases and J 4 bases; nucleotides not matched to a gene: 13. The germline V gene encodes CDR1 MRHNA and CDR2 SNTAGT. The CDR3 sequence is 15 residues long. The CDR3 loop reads CASTGRDRTSYEQYF. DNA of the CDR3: TGTGCCAGCACCGGAAGGGACAGAACTTCTTACGAGCAGTACTTC.

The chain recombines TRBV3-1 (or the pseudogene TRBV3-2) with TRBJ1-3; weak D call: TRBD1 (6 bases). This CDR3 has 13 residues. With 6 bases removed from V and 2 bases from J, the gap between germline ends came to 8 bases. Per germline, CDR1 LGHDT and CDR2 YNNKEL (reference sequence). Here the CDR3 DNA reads TGTGCCAGCAGTAACAGGGCTGGAAACACCATATATTTT. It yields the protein CASSNRAGNTIYF.

CDR3 region: CASSPERGAYEQYV. The CDR3 bases are TGTGCCAGCTCACCCGAGCGGGGGGCCTACGAGCAGTACGTC. The V gene is TRBV18, the J gene TRBJ2-7; 9 positions match TRBD2. J was trimmed by 2 bases and V by 3 bases; bases with no gene match: 2. The CDR3 has 14 residues. Germline CDR1 KGHSH, CDR2 LQKENI.

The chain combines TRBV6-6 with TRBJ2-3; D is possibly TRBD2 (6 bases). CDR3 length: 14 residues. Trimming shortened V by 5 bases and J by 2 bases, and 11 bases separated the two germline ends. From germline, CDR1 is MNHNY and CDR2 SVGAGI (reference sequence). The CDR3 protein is CASSIADPTDTQYF. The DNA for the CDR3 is TGTGCCAGCAGTATAGCGGATCCCACAGATACGCAGTATTTT.